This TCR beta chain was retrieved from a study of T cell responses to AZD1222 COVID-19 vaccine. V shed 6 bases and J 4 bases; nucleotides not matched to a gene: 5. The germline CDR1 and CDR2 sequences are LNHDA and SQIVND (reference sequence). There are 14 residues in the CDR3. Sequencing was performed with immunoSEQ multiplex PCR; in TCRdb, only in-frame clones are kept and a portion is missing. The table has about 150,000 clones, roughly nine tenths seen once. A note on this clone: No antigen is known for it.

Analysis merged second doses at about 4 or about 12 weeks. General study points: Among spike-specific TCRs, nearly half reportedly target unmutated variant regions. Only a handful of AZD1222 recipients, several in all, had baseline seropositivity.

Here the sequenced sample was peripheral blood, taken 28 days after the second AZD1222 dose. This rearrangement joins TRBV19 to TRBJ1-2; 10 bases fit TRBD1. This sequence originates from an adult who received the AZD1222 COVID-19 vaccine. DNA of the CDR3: TGTGCCAGTAGGGATCGGGACAGGGGCTATGGCTACACCTTC. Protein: CASRDRDRGYGYTF. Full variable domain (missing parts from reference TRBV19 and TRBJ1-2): DGGITQSPKYLFRKEGQNVTLSCEQNLNHDAMYWYRQDPGQGLRLIYYSQIVNDFQKGDIAEGYSVSREKKESFPLTVTSAQKNPTAFYLCASRDRDRGYGYTFGSGTRLTVV.